The rows below give T cell receptor beta chains drawn from one sample of a study of blood T cell repertoires in COVID-19. Method: immunoSEQ multiplex PCR; TCRdb's copy keeps in-frame clones and lacks some. The table has around 200,000 clones, 84% seen once. The source material was peripheral blood. These receptors all come from a man in his fifties or sixties with active or convalescent COVID-19. The CDR3 runs from the conserved cysteine through the conserved F or W. Clone size is shown for a subset of rows, as once, few, many or a class of expanded clone.

>TRBV10-3|TRBJ1-3|-
CAISEGRAGNTIYF
>TRBV29-1|TRBJ1-5|-
CSVGGDAHQPQHF
>TRBV19|TRBJ2-1|-
CASKGGGFPYNEQFF
>TRBV2|TRBJ2-3|-
CASSGAGAAADTQYF
>TRBV5-4|TRBJ1-2|-
CASSLLGAGGYTF
>TRBV3-1/TRBV3-2|TRBJ2-7|once
CASSLIYSARVLGSYEQYF
>TRBV2|TRBJ2-5|-
CASTELEGEETQYF
>TRBV30|TRBJ1-3|-
CAWTLGGSGNTIYF
>TRBV5-1|TRBJ2-2|-
CASSFRDRNTGELFF
>TRBV5-1|TRBJ1-1|-
CASSFLDRENTEAFF
>TRBV2|TRBJ1-2|-
CASSEVAGANYGYTF
>TRBV19|TRBJ2-2|-
CASRRGSAGELFF
>TRBV5-1|TRBJ1-1|few
CASSSPRGSNTEAFF
>TRBV12-3/TRBV12-4|TRBJ1-6|few
CASRRQDVSPLHF
>TRBV9|TRBJ2-1|-
CASSVGGGSSYNEQFF
>TRBV9|TRBJ1-1|-
CASSVAQGSNTEAFF
>TRBV4-1|TRBJ1-1|once
CASSQEKRYGDTEAFF
>TRBV4-1|TRBJ2-1|-
CASSQVDSGEQFF
>TRBV9|TRBJ2-3|-
CASSVRAGGDTQYF
>TRBV5-8|TRBJ1-5|-
CASSLDTSGQPQHF
>TRBV5-1|TRBJ2-1|-
CASSMRQGLSEQFF
>TRBV6-4|TRBJ1-3|-
CASSDRDRGFSGNTIYF
>TRBV27|TRBJ2-3|once
CASSFRGDTQYF
>TRBV4-3|TRBJ2-3|-
CASSQEPSGGGADTQYF